This TCR beta chain was obtained from a study of T-cell memory formation after mild COVID-19. Turning to the study itself: Each donor largely had its own TCR clusters. General study results and limits: Most CD4+ clones that shrank were in CM and EM, while CD8+ ones turned up in EMRA.

TCRdb reanalysed the 5' RACE reads using MiXCR and keeps one entry per CDR3 protein. The data hold about 390,000 distinct CDR3 sequences, with roughly 21% observed a single time. CDR3 length: 15 amino acids. CDR1 is SGHNT and CDR2 is YENEEA in the germline V gene. The V end lost 0 bases, the J end lost 11 bases, and 19 bases lay between the germline ends. With regard to this clonotype: The antigen remains unidentified.

The chain employs TRBV11-3 and TRBJ1-1; D is undetermined. Input material: PBMCs or a T cell subset sorted from them (not recorded which). This receptor was identified in an adult woman who had mild COVID-19 (a few samples of this study predate the infection). Cell type and time point are not known. CDR3 residues: CASSLEGSSLVDAFF. The CDR3 coding sequence is TGTGCCAGCAGCTTAGAGGGCTCTTCCCTGGTGGATGCTTTCTTT.